This is a list of T cell receptor beta chains from one sample in a study of blood T cells in healthy people across ages. TCRdb fed the 5' RACE reads into MiXCR, producing one record per CDR3 protein. The table lists about 780,000 distinct CDR3 sequences, 55% to 65% of them singletons, with around a quarter in the top ten. The sample consisted of blood. Receptor source: a man younger than 45 in good health. Each CDR3 is given with its conserved first and last residue. Fields, in order: V gene, D gene, J gene, clone size, CDR3 DNA, CDR3 protein. D genes are given only for firm matches. Only part of the rows carry a size: once, few, many, or a class if the clone is expanded.

>TRBV2|.|TRBJ2-7|.
TGTGCCAGCAGTGATTCATACGTCGAGCAGTACTTC
CASSDSYVEQYF
>TRBV4-2|TRBD2|TRBJ2-3|.
TGTGCCAGCAGCCAAGATGAGAGGACTAGCGGGGTCATCACAGATACGCAGTATTTT
CASSQDERTSGVITDTQYF
>TRBV3-1|TRBD2|TRBJ2-7|.
TGTGCCAGCAGCCCCCGGGTAGCGGGGGTTTACGAGCAGTACTTC
CASSPRVAGVYEQYF
>TRBV6-2/TRBV6-3|TRBD1|TRBJ1-6|.
TGTGCCAGCAGCCCCCCGGGACAGCCTAATTCACCCCTCCACTTT
CASSPPGQPNSPLHF
>TRBV7-3|.|TRBJ2-2|few
TGTGCCAGCAGCTTAGGGCTAGGGGGCACCGGGGAGCTGTTTTTT
CASSLGLGGTGELFF
>TRBV20-1|.|TRBJ1-2|.
TGCAGTGCTAGAGATGCTCGGGGAGGGGGGCTTGGAGGCTACACCTTC
CSARDARGGGLGGYTF
>TRBV29-1|.|TRBJ1-3|few
TGCAGCGTTGAGTTGGGGCCCGGAAACACCATATATTTT
CSVELGPGNTIYF
>TRBV7-2|.|TRBJ2-1|.
TGTGCCAGCAGCTTAACTAGTTTTCCCAATGAGCAGTTCTTC
CASSLTSFPNEQFF
>TRBV18|.|TRBJ2-1|.
TGTGCCAGCTCACCACCCAAAGGGGCGTTATACAATGAGCAGTTCTTC
CASSPPKGALYNEQFF
>TRBV4-2|.|TRBJ2-5|.
TGTGCCAGCAGCCAGGGGTCGTCGGGGATAGCGAGTGAGACCCAGTACTTC
CASSQGSSGIASETQYF